This passage covers 18 T cell receptor beta chains from one sample sequenced in a study of CD8+ T cells in alopecia areata. Sequencing relied on a cDNA template that was reverse transcribed from extracted RNA. Method: immunoSEQ multiplex PCR; TCRdb's copy keeps in-frame clones and lacks some. The table has about 180,000 clones, around half seen once; the top ten hold under 14%. Treatment indicated: oral pan-JAK inhibitor, 5-10 mg twice daily. Sequences were derived from CD8+ T cells sorted from blood, sampled at week 24, from a patient treated with tofacitinib. Every receptor here comes from a human donor with alopecia areata.

This chain links TRBV6-4 with TRBJ1-6; D is undetermined. In germline, CDR1 is MRHNA, CDR2 SNTAGT. V was cut by 3 bases and J by 5 bases, with 11 bases left in between. CDR3 length equals 15 residues. The CDR3 is CASSEGSWDNSPLHF. CDR3 coding DNA: TGTGCCAGCAGTGAGGGGAGTTGGGATAATTCACCCCTCCACTTT.

V usage is TRBV5-1 and J usage is TRBJ2-3; 12 bases align to TRBD1. This CDR3 region has 16 residues. After removal of 4 bases from V and 4 bases from J, the junction contained 7 bases not matched to a gene. CDR1 is SGHRS and CDR2 is YFSETQ in the germline V gene. CDR3 DNA sequence: TGCGCCAGCAGCCAAGGGACAGGGGGCATATCAGATACGCAGTATTTT. Residues: CASSQGTGGISDTQYF.

The chain has TRBV18 and TRBJ2-5; D might be TRBD1 (5 bases). The germline gives CDR1 KGHSH, CDR2 LQKENI. The CDR3 has 14 residues. Trimming pared 0 bases from V and 3 bases from J, leaving 8 bases between. CDR3 region: CASSPPTQEETQYF. DNA of the CDR3: TGTGCCAGCTCACCACCGACACAGGAAGAGACCCAGTACTTC.

V usage is TRBV30 and J usage is TRBJ2-3; D is possibly TRBD1 (6 bases). Trimming stripped 2 bases from V and 1 base from J, with 10 bases between. The germline gives CDR1 GTSNPN, CDR2 SVGIG (reference sequence). This CDR3 has 14 amino acids. As DNA, the CDR3 is TGTGCCTGGAGTTCGACAGGACGCACAGATACGCAGTATTTT. Amino acids: CAWSSTGRTDTQYF.

The chain links TRBV5-1 to TRBJ1-2, with 7 nucleotides matching TRBD1. CDR3 length: 13 residues. Trimming removed 4 bases from V and 6 bases from J; junction bases left unmatched: 6. In germline, CDR1 is SGHRS, CDR2 YFSETQ. The chain's CDR3 is CASSLDTGDGYTF. In nucleotides, the CDR3 is TGCGCCAGCAGCCTTGACACAGGGGATGGCTACACCTTC. Complete variable domain (other parts from reference TRBV5-1 and TRBJ1-2): KAGVTQTPRYLIKTRGQQVTLSCSPISGHRSVSWYQQTPGQGLQFLFEYFSETQRNKGNFPGRFSGRQFSNSRSEMNVSTLELGDSALYLCASSLDTGDGYTFGSGTRLTVV.

This chain links TRBV10-2 with TRBJ1-5; no clear D. Deletions cut 3 bases from V and 3 bases from J, with 9 bases between. Germline V gene sequence: CDR1 WSHSY, CDR2 SAAADI. This CDR3 has 14 residues. The CDR3 nucleotides are TGCGCCAGCAGTGACGGAGGCTCCAATCAGCCCCAGCATTTT. This gives the protein CASSDGGSNQPQHF.

V is TRBV29-1 and J is TRBJ2-2; 11 nucleotides line up with TRBD1. Trimming removed 4 bases from V and 3 bases from J; junction bases left unmatched: 1. The CDR3 covers 14 residues. Germline lookup yields CDR1 SQVTM and CDR2 ANQGSEA. The CDR3 loop reads CSVGGQGDTGELFF. In DNA form, the CDR3 reads TGCAGCGTTGGGGGACAGGGGGACACCGGGGAGCTGTTTTTT.

This clone was seen once. This chain uses TRBV5-1 with TRBJ2-2, with 8 bases lining up with TRBD1. CDR3 length: 14 residues. V lost 6 bases, J lost 6 bases, and 7 bases stayed unmatched. From germline, CDR1 is SGHRS and CDR2 YFSETQ. CDR3 coding DNA: TGCGCCAGCATCGCGGACAGGGTGGCCGGGGAGCTGTTTTTT. Residues: CASIADRVAGELFF.

This clone was observed a handful of times. V is TRBV30 and J is TRBJ2-1, with TRBD2 matching 7 bases. Trimming took 1 base from V and 5 from J; bases not matched to a gene: 8. The CDR3 is 15 residues long. The V gene's germline CDR1 is GTSNPN and CDR2 SVGIG (reference sequence). The DNA of the CDR3 is TGTGCCTGGAGTGCCAGCGGGGAACCGAACAATGAGCAGTTCTTC. This codes for CAWSASGEPNNEQFF.

The chain joins TRBV30 to TRBJ1-1; D might be TRBD1 (5 bases). This CDR3 has 13 amino acids. V gave up 5 bases and J gave up 7 bases, with 17 bases separating them. Per the germline V gene, CDR1 is GTSNPN and CDR2 is SVGIG (reference sequence). CDR3 nucleotide sequence: TGTGCCTGGGTCAGGGTTGACGGACATGAAGCTTTCTTT. Translating gives CAWVRVDGHEAFF.

This clone occurred a few times. This chain uses TRBV7-2 with TRBJ2-7; 9 bases map to TRBD1. The CDR3 runs 14 residues. Germline V gives CDR1 SGHTA, CDR2 FQGNSA. V lost 5 bases to trimming and J lost 4 bases; unmatched junction nucleotides: 6. The CDR3 DNA reads as TGTGCCAGCAGCCTCGGGACAGGGCTTTACGAGCAGTACTTC. Encoded protein: CASSLGTGLYEQYF.

The chain combines TRBV29-1 with TRBJ2-7; no definite D call. The V end was cut by 4 bases, the J end by 3 bases, with 7 bases between. CDR3 length: 11 residues. CDR1 is SQVTM, CDR2 ANQGSEA, per germline. DNA for the CDR3: TGCAGCGTTGGGTCAGGCTACGAGCAGTACTTC. This translates into CSVGSGYEQYF.

This clone was seen a few times. CDR3 protein: CASSLVRGRTDTQYF. CDR3 coding DNA: TGTGCCAGCAGCTTGGTCAGGGGACGCACAGATACGCAGTATTTT. J is TRBJ2-3 and V is TRBV5-6; TRBD1 is a possible D gene (6 bases). The CDR3 spans 15 residues. Trimming shortened V by 0 bases and J by 1 base, and 9 bases separated the two germline ends. Germline values: CDR1 SGHDT, CDR2 YYEEEE.

The rearrangement uses TRBV2 and TRBJ1-4; D ambiguous. The CDR3 spans 14 residues. The V gene's germline CDR1 is SNHLY and CDR2 FYNNEI. V was clipped by 6 bases and J by 0 bases, with 8 bases between them. CDR3 in amino acids: CASRVFATNEKLFF. The CDR3 DNA follows: TGTGCCAGCAGAGTATTTGCAACTAATGAAAAACTGTTTTTT.

The chain has TRBV2 and TRBJ2-5; D is possibly TRBD1 (6 bases). Trimming removed 10 bases from V and 5 bases from J, with 8 bases in between. The germline gives CDR1 SNHLY, CDR2 FYNNEI. This CDR3 contains 10 residues. For the CDR3, the DNA is TGTGCCACCCAGGGGGAGACCCAGTACTTC. Encoded protein: CATQGETQYF.

This clone was detected only a few times. The CDR3 DNA reads as TGCAGCGTTGAAACAGGGAGCCCACGCACAGATACGCAGTATTTT. Protein sequence: CSVETGSPRTDTQYF. The rearrangement joins TRBV29-1 to TRBJ2-3, with D tentatively TRBD1 (6 bases). V was shortened by 2 bases and J by 1 base, with 13 bases between the two germline ends. CDR1 and CDR2 from the germline V gene are SQVTM and ANQGSEA. The CDR3 length is 15 residues.

This clone turned up a few times. The rearrangement uses TRBV4-3 and TRBJ2-3; TRBD2 might be the D (6 bases). The V gene lost 2 bases and the J gene lost 5 bases, with 8 bases spanning the gap. Germline V gene data show CDR1 as LGHNA and CDR2 as YSLEER. There are 13 residues in the CDR3. The DNA of the CDR3 is TGCGCCAGCAGCCAAATCGGGGGAGATACGCAGTATTTT. This gives the protein CASSQIGGDTQYF.

The chain employs TRBV6-5 and TRBJ1-2; TRBD1 might be the D (6 bases). V was trimmed by 5 bases and J by 4 bases, leaving 11 bases between them. The CDR3 runs to 13 residues. CDR1 is MNHEY and CDR2 is SVGAGI in the germline V gene. The CDR3 region is CASSQDRIYGYTF. CDR3 DNA sequence: TGTGCCAGCAGTCAGGACAGAATCTATGGCTACACCTTC.